The 11 T cell receptor beta chains below come from one sample, sequenced in a study of CD8 T cells in Susac syndrome (dated by TCRdb to between 2017 and 2020). Libraries were constructed by the immunoSEQ multiplex PCR assay. RNA was extracted using the RNeasy kit, and about 0.45 to 1 ug of the RNA was reverse transcribed with random hexamers. Using fastp at Q25 and MiXCR, TCRdb reprocessed the public reads and kept productive beta chains. Rows are combined by CDR3 protein, so each entry shows the most common genes and DNA. Within this sample are under 150,000 distinct CDR3 sequences, with 94% of them counted one time only. 0.25% to 0.3% of the sample comes from the top ten. What was sequenced was CD8+ T cells from PBMCs. The receptors come from a human donor in good health.

This chain joins TRBV6-2 or TRBV6-3 and TRBJ2-5, with D maybe TRBD1 (6 bases). Germline V gene lookup returns CDR1 MNHEY and CDR2 SVGEGT. V was pared by 7 bases and J by 5 bases, with 14 bases between. The CDR3 has 13 amino acids. CDR3 region: CASMPRGRETQYF. The DNA for the CDR3 is TGTGCCAGCATGCCCAGGGGACGGGAGACCCAGTACTTC.

This clonotype was recorded only once. The chain couples TRBV3-1 to TRBJ2-1, with a weak D call TRBD1 (5 bases). Germline lookup yields CDR1 LGHDT and CDR2 YNNKEL (reference sequence). This CDR3 comprises 18 residues. With 1 base removed from V and 0 bases from J, the gap between germline ends came to 16 bases. CDR3: CASSQGQTHTGSYNEQFF. As DNA, the CDR3 is TGTGCCAGCAGCCAAGGCCAAACCCACACAGGCTCCTACAATGAGCAGTTCTTC.

As regards this clonotype: A junction end diverges from the germline sequence, so it may reflect a read error. The chain recombines TRBV11-2 with TRBJ1-1, with D possibly matching TRBD1 (5 bases). Germline V gene lookup returns CDR1 SGHAT and CDR2 FQNNGV. This CDR3 is built from 13 residues. The CDR3 DNA sequence: TGTGCCTGCAGCTTAGGACAAATCACTGAAGCTTTCTTT. Translated: CACSLGQITEAFF.

The chain recombines TRBV20-1 with TRBJ2-2; D is perhaps TRBD2 (5 bases). This CDR3 region has 14 residues. Germline loops: CDR1 DFQATT, CDR2 SNEGSKA (reference sequence). Trimming removed 5 bases at V and 3 bases at J, with 13 bases between. The CDR3 loop reads CSAPSGRYTGELFF. The CDR3 DNA reads as TGCAGTGCTCCTAGTGGGAGATACACCGGGGAGCTGTTTTTT.

This rearrangement joins TRBV28 to TRBJ2-7; D ambiguous. V lost 2 bases and J 4 bases, leaving 12 bases between the germline ends. This CDR3 contains 14 residues. The germline CDR1 and CDR2 sequences are MDHEN and SYDVKM. Here the CDR3 reads CASSLPGGVYEQYF. The CDR3 DNA is TGTGCCAGCAGTTTACCAGGTGGGGTTTACGAGCAGTACTTC.

The chain has TRBV4-2 and TRBJ1-5, with TRBD1 as a possible D gene (6 bases). The V and J ends lost 4 bases and 4 bases respectively, with 14 bases between them. The CDR3 is 15 amino acids. The V gene's germline CDR1 is LGHNA and CDR2 YNFKEQ. The CDR3 coding sequence is TGTGCCAGCAGCCCACAGGGAGACGCTAATCAGCCCCAGCATTTT. It encodes CASSPQGDANQPQHF.

The V gene is TRBV7-9, the J gene TRBJ2-1; 8 nucleotides match TRBD2. This CDR3 is 13 amino acids long. In germline, CDR1 is SEHNR, CDR2 FQNEAQ (reference sequence). J was trimmed by 5 bases and V by 11 bases; bases with no gene match: 8. The chain's CDR3 is CAVGSGGDNEQFF. CDR3 nucleotide sequence: TGTGCCGTAGGGAGCGGGGGAGACAATGAGCAGTTCTTC.

This chain's CDR3 is CASSLTTVAGGSNEQFF. The CDR3 bases are TGTGCCAGCAGCTTGACGACGGTAGCGGGAGGGAGCAATGAGCAGTTCTTC. J is TRBJ2-1 and V is TRBV5-6, with TRBD2 matching 11 bases. Germline lookup yields CDR1 SGHDT and CDR2 YYEEEE. The CDR3 has 17 amino acids. V shed 1 base, J shed 6 bases, and the junction held 9 bases outside the gene matches.

The chain uses TRBV5-4 and TRBJ2-5, with D unresolved. Germline-derived CDR1 and CDR2 are SGHNT and YYREEE (reference sequence). The CDR3 has 13 amino acids. The V and J ends lost 3 bases and 5 bases respectively, with 11 bases between them. As DNA, the CDR3 is TGTGCCAGCAGCTCCCATTCGGAGGAGACCCAGTACTTC. It encodes CASSSHSEETQYF.

In its sample, this clonotype was seen once. The V call is TRBV30, the J call TRBJ1-1, with D unresolved. V was cut by 4 bases and J by 0 bases, with 6 bases left in between. There are 12 residues in the CDR3. Germline-derived CDR1 and CDR2 are GTSNPN and SVGIG (reference sequence). DNA for the CDR3: TGTGCCTGGAAACGCTTGAACACTGAAGCTTTCTTT. Residues: CAWKRLNTEAFF.

The V and J genes are TRBV7-9 and TRBJ2-1; D remains ambiguous. With 1 base removed from V and 9 bases from J, the gap between germline ends came to 7 bases. CDR3 size: 12 residues. In germline, CDR1 is SEHNR, CDR2 FQNEAQ (reference sequence). The CDR3: CASSLVSTEQFF. The CDR3 DNA reads TGTGCCAGCAGCTTAGTTAGCACTGAGCAGTTCTTC.